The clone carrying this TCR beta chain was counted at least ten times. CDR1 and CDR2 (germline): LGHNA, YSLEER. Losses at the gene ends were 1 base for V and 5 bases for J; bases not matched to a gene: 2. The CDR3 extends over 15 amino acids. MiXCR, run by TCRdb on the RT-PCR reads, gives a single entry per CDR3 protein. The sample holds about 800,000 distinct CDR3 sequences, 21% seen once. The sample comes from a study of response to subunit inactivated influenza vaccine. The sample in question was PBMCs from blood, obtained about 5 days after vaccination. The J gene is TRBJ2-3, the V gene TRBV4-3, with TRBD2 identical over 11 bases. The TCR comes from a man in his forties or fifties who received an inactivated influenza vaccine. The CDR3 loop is CASSQGTSGGDTQYF. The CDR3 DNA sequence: TGCGCCAGCAGCCAAGGAACTAGCGGGGGAGATACGCAGTATTTT.